This is a list of T cell receptor beta chains from one sample in a study of T cell responses to AZD1222 COVID-19 vaccine. Assay used: immunoSEQ multiplex PCR; TCRdb lists only in-frame clones, some missing. The sample has around 80,000 clones; 90% are singletons. The sample was peripheral blood, taken on day 0 of AZD1222 vaccination. Every receptor here comes from an adult in good health. CDR3s include the opening cysteine and the closing phenylalanine or tryptophan. D genes are given only for firm matches.

d_call j_call v_call cdr3_aa cdr3_nt
. TRBJ2-7 TRBV11-2 CASSLVRARSYEQYF TGTGCCAGCAGCTTAGTGCGGGCCAGATCCTACGAGCAGTACTTC
. TRBJ2-5 TRBV4-1 CASSQESLGLQETQYF TGCGCCAGCAGCCAAGAGTCGCTCGGCCTACAAGAGACCCAGTACTTC
. TRBJ1-3 TRBV28 CASNSAGNSGNTIYF TGTGCCAGCAATTCCGCAGGGAACTCCGGAAACACCATATATTTT
. TRBJ2-3 TRBV3-1/TRBV3-2 CASSQGNRRSTDTQYF TGTGCCAGCAGCCAAGGTAACCGCCGAAGCACAGATACGCAGTATTTT
. TRBJ2-7 TRBV2 CARGADSTYEQYF TGTGCCAGGGGAGCGGACAGCACCTACGAGCAGTACTTC
TRBD2 TRBJ2-1 TRBV19 CASSRRGGASYNEQFF TGTGCCAGTAGTAGACGCGGGGGGGCCTCGTACAATGAGCAGTTCTTC
. TRBJ2-1 TRBV5-1 CASSLPSNEQFF TGCGCCAGCAGCTTGCCGTCCAATGAGCAGTTCTTC
TRBD2 TRBJ2-5 TRBV19 CASSRTSGGVETQYF TGTGCCAGTAGTAGGACTAGCGGGGGTGTTGAGACCCAGTACTTC
TRBD1 TRBJ2-3 TRBV28 CASSLRRGRTDTQYF TGTGCCAGCAGTTTACGTAGGGGGCGAACAGATACGCAGTATTTT
TRBD2 TRBJ2-3 TRBV6-1 CASSERVGGLKHLDTQYF TGTGCCAGCAGTGAAAGGGTGGGGGGACTAAAGCACTTGGATACGCAGTATTTT
. TRBJ1-2 TRBV18 CASSPSGSRGYTF TGTGCCAGCTCACCATCAGGGTCGAGAGGCTACACCTTC
. TRBJ1-2 TRBV19 CASSIDHTGSFNYGYTF TGTGCCAGTAGTATAGATCACACAGGGAGCTTTAACTATGGCTACACCTTC
TRBD1 TRBJ2-3 TRBV15 CATSRTGARGTDTQYF TGTGCCACCAGTAGGACAGGGGCCCGGGGCACAGATACGCAGTATTTT
. TRBJ1-3 TRBV21-1 CASSGHTGGSGNTIYF TGTGCCAGCAGCGGACACACAGGGGGCTCTGGAAACACCATATATTTT
TRBD1 TRBJ1-1 TRBV7-2 CASSLVGTGGTEAFF TGTGCCAGCAGCTTAGTAGGGACAGGGGGCACTGAAGCTTTCTTT
. TRBJ1-1 TRBV19 CASSADRSTRGAFF TGTGCCAGTAGCGCCGACAGGTCTACAAGGGGAGCTTTCTTT
. TRBJ2-7 TRBV30 CASGPQGDEQYF TGTGCCTCGGGTCCCCAGGGCGACGAGCAGTACTTC
TRBD2 TRBJ2-3 TRBV30 CAWVEGAGEDTQYF TGTGCCTGGGTGGAAGGGGCGGGGGAAGATACGCAGTATTTT
TRBD1 TRBJ1-5 TRBV6-6 CASSSPGGAGQPQHF TGTGCCAGCAGTTCGCCAGGGGGCGCGGGGCAGCCCCAGCATTTT
TRBD1 TRBJ1-6 TRBV9 CASSVDPGGNSPLHF TGTGCCAGCAGCGTAGATCCAGGGGGGAATTCACCCCTCCACTTT